These T cell receptor beta chains were read from a single sample in a study of beta chain features in type 1 diabetes. Clones were sequenced by immunoSEQ multiplex PCR, and TCRdb holds only the in-frame ones, with some missing. In the table there are about 330,000 clones, around 10% of which are singletons. The sequenced material came from naive CD4+ T cells from blood. These receptors all come from a woman aged 25-40 years in good health. Both conserved end residues are part of each CDR3. Fields, in order: CDR3 protein, CDR3 DNA, D gene, J gene, V gene, clone size. D genes are given only for firm matches. Clone size is stated in some rows and not others, as once, few, many or a class when expanded.

CDR3aa: CASSLLAGDETQYF
CDR3nt: TGCGCCAGCAGCTTACTAGCGGGAGATGAGACCCAGTACTTC
d_gene: TRBD2
j_gene: TRBJ2-5
v_gene: TRBV5-1
abundance: few

CDR3aa: CASSQTGYQETQYF
CDR3nt: TGTGCCAGCTCGCAAACAGGGTATCAAGAGACCCAGTACTTC
d_gene: NA
j_gene: TRBJ2-5
v_gene: TRBV18
abundance: few

CDR3aa: CASSPSPRVAGGPGETQYF
CDR3nt: TGTGCCAGCAGCCCTTCCCCCAGGGTAGCGGGAGGGCCTGGGGAGACCCAGTACTTC
d_gene: TRBD2
j_gene: TRBJ2-5
v_gene: TRBV7-2
abundance: NA

CDR3aa: CASSLWGLNTEAFF
CDR3nt: TGCGCCAGCAGCTTGTGGGGGCTGAACACTGAAGCTTTCTTT
d_gene: NA
j_gene: TRBJ1-1
v_gene: TRBV5-1
abundance: few

CDR3aa: CASSLSGGGYTF
CDR3nt: TGCGCCAGCAGCCTCTCAGGGGGAGGCTACACCTTC
d_gene: TRBD1
j_gene: TRBJ1-2
v_gene: TRBV5-1
abundance: few

CDR3aa: CASSVGGASGRYNEQFF
CDR3nt: TGTGCCAGCAGCGTAGGCGGGGCTAGCGGGAGATACAATGAGCAGTTCTTC
d_gene: TRBD2
j_gene: TRBJ2-1
v_gene: TRBV9
abundance: NA

CDR3aa: CSGVAGEISTGELFF
CDR3nt: TGCAGCGGGGTCGCGGGGGAAATTTCTACCGGGGAGCTGTTTTTT
d_gene: TRBD2
j_gene: TRBJ2-2
v_gene: TRBV29-1
abundance: NA

CDR3aa: CASSLTGLPNNEQFF
CDR3nt: TGTGCCAGCAGCCTGACGGGACTCCCTAACAATGAGCAGTTCTTC
d_gene: NA
j_gene: TRBJ2-1
v_gene: TRBV7-9
abundance: few

CDR3aa: CASTGSISSYNEQFF
CDR3nt: TGCGCCAGCACGGGTTCGATAAGCTCCTACAATGAGCAGTTCTTC
d_gene: NA
j_gene: TRBJ2-1
v_gene: TRBV5-1
abundance: few

CDR3aa: CASSTGTGEEKLFF
CDR3nt: TGCGCCAGCAGCACCGGGACAGGGGAAGAAAAACTGTTTTTT
d_gene: TRBD1
j_gene: TRBJ1-4
v_gene: TRBV5-1
abundance: few

CDR3aa: CASSLTVTGELFF
CDR3nt: TGCGCCAGCAGCTTAACAGTCACCGGGGAGCTGTTTTTT
d_gene: NA
j_gene: TRBJ2-2
v_gene: TRBV5-1
abundance: few

CDR3aa: CASSLNRGELFF
CDR3nt: TGTGCCAGCAGTTTAAACAGGGGGGAGCTGTTTTTT
d_gene: NA
j_gene: TRBJ2-2
v_gene: TRBV27
abundance: NA

CDR3aa: CASSLRGRNEQFF
CDR3nt: TGTGCCAGCAGCTTACGGGGTCGCAATGAGCAGTTCTTC
d_gene: NA
j_gene: TRBJ2-1
v_gene: TRBV7-2
abundance: few

CDR3aa: CTSSQVGLAPTYEQYF
CDR3nt: TGCACCAGCAGCCAAGTGGGGCTAGCGCCTACCTACGAGCAGTACTTC
d_gene: NA
j_gene: TRBJ2-7
v_gene: TRBV1
abundance: NA

CDR3aa: CASSLVAGVGTDTQYF
CDR3nt: TGTGCCAGCAGCTTAGTAGCGGGAGTCGGTACAGATACGCAGTATTTT
d_gene: TRBD2
j_gene: TRBJ2-3
v_gene: TRBV13
abundance: NA

CDR3aa: CASSQEASGSVSETQYF
CDR3nt: TGCGCCAGCAGCCAAGAGGCTAGCGGGAGTGTCAGCGAGACCCAGTACTTC
d_gene: TRBD2
j_gene: TRBJ2-5
v_gene: TRBV4-1
abundance: NA

CDR3aa: CASSPIAGGPVSYEQYF
CDR3nt: TGTGCCAGCAGCCCCATAGCGGGAGGGCCCGTATCCTACGAGCAGTACTTC
d_gene: TRBD2
j_gene: TRBJ2-7
v_gene: TRBV7-8
abundance: few

CDR3aa: CASSEEGGNQPQHF
CDR3nt: TGTGCCAGCAGTGAAGAGGGAGGGAATCAGCCCCAGCATTTT
d_gene: NA
j_gene: TRBJ1-5
v_gene: TRBV2
abundance: NA

CDR3aa: CASSQGFIDSYEQYF
CDR3nt: TGTGCCAGCAGCCAAGGGTTCATCGATAGCTACGAGCAGTACTTC
d_gene: NA
j_gene: TRBJ2-7
v_gene: TRBV14
abundance: few

CDR3aa: CASIAGGLADSYEQYF
CDR3nt: TGTGCCAGCATCGCAGGGGGACTAGCGGACTCCTACGAGCAGTACTTC
d_gene: TRBD2
j_gene: TRBJ2-7
v_gene: TRBV28
abundance: few

CDR3aa: CASSLAAGSTEAFF
CDR3nt: TGTGCCAGCAGCTTAGCGGCAGGCTCCACTGAAGCTTTCTTT
d_gene: NA
j_gene: TRBJ1-1
v_gene: TRBV7-9
abundance: few

CDR3aa: CASSQEPGHGSNQPQHF
CDR3nt: TGCGCCAGCAGCCAAGAACCGGGACATGGAAGCAATCAGCCCCAGCATTTT
d_gene: NA
j_gene: TRBJ1-5
v_gene: TRBV4-3
abundance: NA

CDR3aa: CASKPGLAESQETQYF
CDR3nt: TGTGCCTCCAAACCGGGACTAGCAGAATCCCAAGAGACCCAGTACTTC
d_gene: TRBD2
j_gene: TRBJ2-5
v_gene: TRBV19
abundance: few

CDR3aa: CASSLAVGAVGEKLFF
CDR3nt: TGCGCCAGCAGCTTGGCGGTGGGGGCTGTCGGTGAAAAACTGTTTTTT
d_gene: NA
j_gene: TRBJ1-4
v_gene: TRBV5-1
abundance: few

CDR3aa: CASSFSGNSYNEQFF
CDR3nt: TGTGCCAGCAGCTTTAGCGGGAATTCCTACAATGAGCAGTTCTTC
d_gene: TRBD2
j_gene: TRBJ2-1
v_gene: TRBV7-2
abundance: NA

CDR3aa: CASSQVSSKRENEQYF
CDR3nt: TGTGCCAGCAGCCAAGTTAGCAGTAAGCGGGAGAACGAGCAGTACTTC
d_gene: TRBD2
j_gene: TRBJ2-7
v_gene: TRBV4-2
abundance: NA

CDR3aa: CASSHGQDNQPQHF
CDR3nt: TGTGCCAGCTCACATGGACAGGACAATCAGCCCCAGCATTTT
d_gene: TRBD1
j_gene: TRBJ1-5
v_gene: TRBV18
abundance: NA

CDR3aa: CASSYSGGTNTGELFF
CDR3nt: TGTGCCAGCAGCTACAGTGGCGGGACGAACACCGGGGAGCTGTTTTTT
d_gene: NA
j_gene: TRBJ2-2
v_gene: TRBV7-9
abundance: NA

CDR3aa: CSVGTGWYSGANVLTF
CDR3nt: TGCAGCGTCGGGACAGGGTGGTACTCTGGGGCCAACGTCCTGACTTTC
d_gene: TRBD1
j_gene: TRBJ2-6
v_gene: TRBV29-1
abundance: few

CDR3aa: CASSSLGGSYEQYF
CDR3nt: TGTGCCAGCAGCTCCCTAGGCGGGAGCTACGAGCAGTACTTC
d_gene: TRBD2
j_gene: TRBJ2-7
v_gene: TRBV7-2
abundance: few

CDR3aa: CASSQVVGLAGGSGGELFF
CDR3nt: TGTGCCAGCAGCCAAGTGGTCGGGCTAGCGGGAGGCTCGGGCGGGGAGCTGTTTTTT
d_gene: TRBD2
j_gene: TRBJ2-2
v_gene: TRBV4-2
abundance: few

CDR3aa: CASGPSGRLPREQFF
CDR3nt: TGTGCCAGTGGACCTAGCGGGAGACTCCCACGGGAGCAGTTCTTC
d_gene: TRBD2
j_gene: TRBJ2-1
v_gene: TRBV19
abundance: NA

CDR3aa: CASSLSGTGTTGELFF
CDR3nt: TGTGCCAGCAGTTTATCTGGGACAGGGACGACCGGGGAGCTGTTTTTT
d_gene: TRBD1
j_gene: TRBJ2-2
v_gene: TRBV28
abundance: NA

CDR3aa: CASRQLAGPVDTQYF
CDR3nt: TGTGCCAGCAGACAACTAGCGGGACCGGTAGATACGCAGTATTTT
d_gene: TRBD2
j_gene: TRBJ2-3
v_gene: TRBV11-2
abundance: NA

CDR3aa: CASSPSGDTEAFF
CDR3nt: TGCGCCAGCAGCCCGTCGGGAGACACTGAAGCTTTCTTT
d_gene: NA
j_gene: TRBJ1-1
v_gene: TRBV4-3
abundance: few

CDR3aa: CASSRLAGHSYEQYF
CDR3nt: TGTGCCAGCAGCCGTCTAGCGGGTCACTCCTACGAGCAGTACTTC
d_gene: TRBD2
j_gene: TRBJ2-7
v_gene: TRBV7-3
abundance: NA

CDR3aa: CASSLGPGQPYEQYF
CDR3nt: TGTGCCAGCAGCTTAGGACCGGGACAGCCTTACGAGCAGTACTTC
d_gene: TRBD1
j_gene: TRBJ2-7
v_gene: TRBV11-2
abundance: NA

CDR3aa: CASRGQGYEKLFF
CDR3nt: TGTGCCAGCAGGGGACAGGGGTATGAAAAACTGTTTTTT
d_gene: TRBD1
j_gene: TRBJ1-4
v_gene: TRBV28
abundance: NA

CDR3aa: CASSPLAGEGETQYF
CDR3nt: TGTGCCAGCAGCCCACTAGCGGGAGAAGGAGAGACCCAGTACTTC
d_gene: TRBD2
j_gene: TRBJ2-5
v_gene: TRBV7-2
abundance: few

CDR3aa: CASSQGTSARLRETQYF
CDR3nt: TGTGCCAGCAGCCAGGGGACTAGCGCAAGGCTGCGGGAGACCCAGTACTTC
d_gene: TRBD2
j_gene: TRBJ2-5
v_gene: TRBV4-2
abundance: few

CDR3aa: CASSLREEQYF
CDR3nt: TGTGCCAGCAGTTTAAGGGAGGAGCAGTACTTC
d_gene: NA
j_gene: TRBJ2-7
v_gene: TRBV28
abundance: NA

CDR3aa: CATPGTGSNEQFF
CDR3nt: TGTGCCACCCCCGGGACAGGGTCCAATGAGCAGTTCTTC
d_gene: TRBD1
j_gene: TRBJ2-1
v_gene: TRBV28
abundance: NA

CDR3aa: CASTLLAGVSDTQYF
CDR3nt: TGTGCCAGCACCCTACTAGCGGGAGTTTCAGATACGCAGTATTTT
d_gene: TRBD2
j_gene: TRBJ2-3
v_gene: TRBV6-6
abundance: few

CDR3aa: CASSLSPTGGNEQYF
CDR3nt: TGTGCCAGCAGTTTATCCCCTACAGGGGGCAACGAGCAGTACTTC
d_gene: TRBD1
j_gene: TRBJ2-7
v_gene: TRBV28
abundance: few

CDR3aa: CAWRLSDRDGETQYF
CDR3nt: TGTGCCTGGAGGCTATCCGACAGGGACGGAGAGACCCAGTACTTC
d_gene: TRBD1
j_gene: TRBJ2-5
v_gene: TRBV30
abundance: NA

CDR3aa: CASSLGGLNSYEQYF
CDR3nt: TGTGCCAGCAGCTTAGGGGGCCTCAACTCCTACGAGCAGTACTTC
d_gene: NA
j_gene: TRBJ2-7
v_gene: TRBV7-2
abundance: few

CDR3aa: CSVEYTPNGAGGAGSLSYEQYF
CDR3nt: TGCAGCGTTGAGTACACCCCCAATGGGGCAGGGGGCGCGGGTAGTTTGTCCTACGAGCAGTACTTC
d_gene: TRBD1
j_gene: TRBJ2-7
v_gene: TRBV29-1
abundance: few